The next 18 T cell receptor beta chains were all read from a single sample in a study of blood T cell repertoires in COVID-19. The assay was immunoSEQ multiplex PCR, and TCRdb's table has in-frame clones only and misses some. The sample records roughly 250,000 clones, around nine tenths being singletons. Sequencing was done on a sample of PBMCs or T cells enriched from blood (not recorded which). The receptors were sampled from a woman between 18 and 29 years old who had recovered from COVID-19.

The gene calls are TRBV3-1 (or the pseudogene TRBV3-2) and TRBJ1-2; no definite D call. CDR1 and CDR2 from the germline V gene are LGHDT and YNNKEL (reference sequence). The V gene lost 3 bases and the J gene lost 4 bases, with 3 bases spanning the gap. The CDR3 is 11 residues long. This CDR3 reads CASSQAYGYTF. For the CDR3, the DNA is TGTGCCAGCAGCCAGGCCTATGGCTACACCTTC.

The chain uses TRBV3-1 (or the pseudogene TRBV3-2) and TRBJ1-4; 9 nucleotides align to TRBD1. The germline gives CDR1 LGHDT, CDR2 YNNKEL (reference sequence). The V gene end was trimmed by 4 bases and the J gene end by 0 bases; junction bases not matched to a gene: 12. This CDR3 comprises 19 residues. In DNA form, the CDR3 reads TGTGCCAGCAGCCGGTTCGGGACAGGGAGGTCTACAACTAATGAAAAACTGTTTTTT. This gives the protein CASSRFGTGRSTTNEKLFF.

This chain joins TRBV9 and TRBJ1-2, with TRBD1 identical over 8 bases. Germline values: CDR1 SGDLS, CDR2 YYNGEE. V shed 3 bases and J 1 base; nucleotides not matched to a gene: 5. The CDR3 consists of 15 residues. CDR3 residues: CASSEYDRGNYGYTF. The CDR3 DNA follows: TGTGCCAGCAGCGAGTATGACAGGGGTAACTATGGCTACACCTTC.

This clone occurred once. The rearrangement links TRBV10-3 to TRBJ2-7, with TRBD2 matching 11 bases. Trimming at V came to 7 bases and at J to 0 bases, leaving 5 bases not matched to a gene. The length of the CDR3 is 15 residues. In germline, CDR1 is ENHRY, CDR2 SYGVKD. The CDR3, as DNA: TGTGCCATCACCACCGGGACTAGCGGCTCCTACGAGCAGTACTTC. This gives the protein CAITTGTSGSYEQYF.

The chain uses TRBV19 and TRBJ1-4; 9 bases align to TRBD1. V lost 4 bases and J lost 3; bases outside the gene matches: 3. In germline, CDR1 is LNHDA, CDR2 SQIVND (reference sequence). The CDR3 spans 15 residues. CDR3 sequence (DNA): TGTGCCAGTAGTAGGACAGGGGAACCTAATGAAAAACTGTTTTTT. This codes for CASSRTGEPNEKLFF.

The chain links TRBV7-2 to TRBJ1-2, with TRBD1 identical over 8 bases. Germline values: CDR1 SGHTA, CDR2 FQGNSA. Trimming cost V 5 bases and J 4 bases; bases outside gene matches: 12. The CDR3 is 16 amino acids. The CDR3 is CASSPGTGELGYGYTF. As DNA, the CDR3 is TGTGCCAGCAGCCCAGGGACAGGAGAGTTGGGCTATGGCTACACCTTC. Combining the CDR3 with reference TRBV7-2 and TRBJ1-2 gives the whole variable domain GAGVSQSPSNKVTEKGKDVELRCDPISGHTALYWYRQSLGQGLEFLIYFQGNSAPDKSGLPSDRFSAERTGGSVSTLTIQRTQQEDSAVYLCASSPGTGELGYGYTFGSGTRLTVV.

This chain links TRBV12-3 or TRBV12-4 with TRBJ1-2; D is ambiguous. Trimming left V 1 base short and J 4 bases short, with 7 bases between. The CDR3 covers 13 residues. Here the CDR3 DNA reads TGTGCCAGCAGTTTAGGCAGTATCTATGGCTACACCTTC. Protein product: CASSLGSIYGYTF.

The chain carries TRBV6-5 and TRBJ1-2, with a weak D call TRBD1 (6 bases). This CDR3 has 13 residues. The V and J ends lost 8 bases and 2 bases respectively, with 12 bases between them. CDR1 is MNHEY, CDR2 SVGAGI, per germline. The CDR3 sequence is CASGKTGNYGYTF. The CDR3 nucleotides are TGTGCCAGCGGAAAGACAGGAAACTATGGCTACACCTTC.

The chain employs TRBV7-2 and TRBJ1-2; D remains unclear. Trimming shortened V by 1 base and J by 10 bases, and 22 bases separated the two germline ends. The CDR3 runs to 16 residues. In germline, CDR1 is SGHTA, CDR2 FQGNSA. The DNA of the CDR3 is TGTGCCAGCAGCTTAGGGAGCGGTGTGGGAAGGGCTGACTACACCTTC. Protein: CASSLGSGVGRADYTF.

This clone has only one observation. This sequence joins TRBV4-1 and TRBJ2-5; 9 bases match TRBD1. With 3 bases clipped from V and 4 bases from J, the junction kept 6 bases outside the gene matches. CDR1 is MGHRA and CDR2 is YSYEKL in the germline V gene. CDR3 length: 15 residues. CDR3 sequence: CASSQWDRVGETQYF. The CDR3 region has the DNA TGCGCCAGCAGCCAGTGGGACAGGGTGGGAGAGACCCAGTACTTC.

The genes are TRBV11-3 and TRBJ2-7, with 10 nucleotides matching TRBD2. The length of the CDR3 is 15 residues. Germline V CDR1 and CDR2: SGHNT, YENEEA. V was pared by 2 bases and J by 6 bases, with 7 bases of the junction left unmatched. CDR3 in DNA: TGTGCCAGCAGCTTAACTAGCGGGGACTTCACCGAGCAGTACTTC. Protein product: CASSLTSGDFTEQYF.

V usage is TRBV5-1 and J usage is TRBJ1-4, with 7 bases lining up with TRBD1. Germline trimming cut 0 bases from V and 7 bases from J; bases unmatched to any gene: 6. Germline lookup yields CDR1 SGHRS and CDR2 YFSETQ. The CDR3 is 15 residues long. This CDR3 reads CASSLAGSGGEKLFF. The CDR3 coding sequence is TGCGCCAGCAGCTTGGCCGGGTCAGGGGGTGAAAAACTGTTTTTT.

This clone has only one observation. The chain carries TRBV12-3 or TRBV12-4 and TRBJ1-5; D is unresolved. The V end lost 5 bases, the J end lost 2 bases, and 7 bases lay between the germline ends. The CDR3 is 13 residues long. The DNA for the CDR3 is TGTGCCAGCAGTCCCGCGGGCAATCAGCCCCAGCATTTT. This gives the protein CASSPAGNQPQHF.

The V call is TRBV3-1 (or the pseudogene TRBV3-2), the J call TRBJ2-1, with 15 positions matching TRBD2. There are 21 residues in the CDR3. Germline trimming cut 3 bases from V and 4 bases from J; bases unmatched to any gene: 16. Germline CDR1 LGHDT, CDR2 YNNKEL (reference sequence). The chain's CDR3 is CASSQAGPGLAGGLHYNEQFF. The CDR3 nucleotides read TGTGCCAGCAGCCAGGCAGGCCCGGGACTAGCGGGGGGTTTACATTACAATGAGCAGTTCTTC.

This chain joins TRBV29-1 and TRBJ2-2; no definite D call. V dropped 4 bases and J dropped 2 bases, with 8 bases sitting between them. CDR1 SQVTM and CDR2 ANQGSEA come from the germline V gene. The CDR3 is made up of 13 amino acids. CDR3 loop: CSVASFNTGELFF. The DNA of the CDR3 is TGCAGCGTTGCTAGTTTTAACACCGGGGAGCTGTTTTTT.

This sequence joins TRBV6-2 or TRBV6-3 and TRBJ2-1; 7 bases line up with TRBD1. Germline lookup yields CDR1 MNHEY and CDR2 SVGEGT. V shed 2 bases and J 6 bases; nucleotides not matched to a gene: 7. This CDR3 region has 15 residues. CDR3 bases: TGTGCCAGCAGTTACGACAGGGCTAGGTCCAATGAGCAGTTCTTC. Translation: CASSYDRARSNEQFF.

The chain has TRBV13 and TRBJ2-2; maybe TRBD2 (5 bases). Germline assignment: CDR1 PRHDT and CDR2 FYEKMQ (reference sequence). V was shortened by 3 bases and J by 4 bases, with 9 bases between the two germline ends. The CDR3 covers 14 residues. The CDR3 DNA is TGTGCCAGCAGCTTCCATACTAGCACCGGGGAGCTGTTTTTT. Translation: CASSFHTSTGELFF.

DNA of the CDR3: TGTGCCAGCAGCTCCGCGGAGGCGAACACCGGGGAGCTGTTTTTT. Protein sequence: CASSSAEANTGELFF. The V call is TRBV9, the J call TRBJ2-2, with D possibly TRBD2 on 5 matching bases. The V gene's germline CDR1 is SGDLS and CDR2 YYNGEE. CDR3 length: 15 residues. The germline V and J ends were trimmed by 4 bases and 0 bases, with 10 bases remaining between them.